The rows below give T cell receptor beta chains drawn from one sample of a study of T-cell memory formation after mild COVID-19. TCRdb re-called the 5' RACE reads with MiXCR, one entry per CDR3 protein. Among roughly 550,000 distinct CDR3 sequences listed, roughly 21% were seen once. The source material was PBMCs or a T cell subset sorted from them (not recorded which). The receptors come from an adult woman who had mild COVID-19 (a few samples of this study predate the infection). Cell type and time point are not known. Each CDR3 is given without its conserved first and last residue. Each record gives: J gene, V gene, CDR3 protein.

>TRBJ2-1|TRBV9
ASSVYTGVSDEQF
>TRBJ1-2|TRBV27
ASSLGPEGPYGYT
>TRBJ1-3|TRBV20-1
SARTVGNTIY
>TRBJ2-5|TRBV7-2
ASSFERSWYQETQY
>TRBJ2-7|TRBV15
ATSRDHYEQY
>TRBJ1-1|TRBV4-3
ASSQDWERLSTGAF
>TRBJ2-1|TRBV24-1
ATSDLSINNEQF
>TRBJ2-7|TRBV5-1
ASSLIPGRDEQY
>TRBJ2-7|TRBV27
ASSYRVSYEQY
>TRBJ1-6|TRBV4-1
ASSQEQQSYNSPLH
>TRBJ2-1|TRBV5-1
ASSSAGQGEQF
>TRBJ2-3|TRBV7-9
ASSSTSGPTDTQY
>TRBJ1-4|TRBV5-1
ASSLWTTNEKLF
>TRBJ2-5|TRBV5-1
ASSLGGQHQETQY
>TRBJ2-7|TRBV29-1
SVSDSNHYEQY
>TRBJ2-7|TRBV7-3
ASSLRRGTPYEQY
>TRBJ1-1|TRBV27
ASSPLGQVIGTEAF
>TRBJ2-1|TRBV7-6
ASSPFTGEQF
>TRBJ1-2|TRBV28
AIARTGGNYGYT
>TRBJ2-7|TRBV7-7
ASSPERGNEQY
>TRBJ2-7|TRBV5-4
ASSFTPLESYEQY
>TRBJ2-3|TRBV27
ASSPRVSRDTQY